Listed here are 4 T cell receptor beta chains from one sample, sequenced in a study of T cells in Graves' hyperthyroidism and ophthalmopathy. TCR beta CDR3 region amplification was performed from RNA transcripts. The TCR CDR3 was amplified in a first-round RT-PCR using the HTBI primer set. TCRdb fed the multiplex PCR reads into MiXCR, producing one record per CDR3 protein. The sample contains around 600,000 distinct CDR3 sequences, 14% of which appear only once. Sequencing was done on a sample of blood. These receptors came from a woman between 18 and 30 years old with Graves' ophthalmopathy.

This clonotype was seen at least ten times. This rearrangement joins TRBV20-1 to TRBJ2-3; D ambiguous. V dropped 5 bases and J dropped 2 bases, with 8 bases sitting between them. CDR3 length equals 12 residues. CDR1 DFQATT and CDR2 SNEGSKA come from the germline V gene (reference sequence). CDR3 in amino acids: CSAPLPTDTQYF. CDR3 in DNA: TGCAGTGCTCCCCTTCCCACAGATACGCAGTATTTT.

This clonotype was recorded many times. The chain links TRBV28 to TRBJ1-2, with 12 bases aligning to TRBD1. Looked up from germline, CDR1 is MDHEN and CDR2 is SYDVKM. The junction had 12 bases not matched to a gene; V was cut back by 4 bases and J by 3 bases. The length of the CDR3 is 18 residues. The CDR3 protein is CASSYRDRGLRLYYGYTF. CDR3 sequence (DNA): TGTGCCAGCAGTTACCGGGACAGGGGGCTCCGTCTTTACTATGGCTACACCTTC.

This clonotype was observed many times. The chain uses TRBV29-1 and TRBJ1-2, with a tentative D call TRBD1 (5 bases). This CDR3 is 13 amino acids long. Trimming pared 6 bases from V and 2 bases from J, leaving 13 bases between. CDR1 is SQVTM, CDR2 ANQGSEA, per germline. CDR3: CSVGLGVNYGYTF. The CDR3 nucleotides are TGCAGCGTCGGCCTGGGGGTGAACTATGGCTACACCTTC.

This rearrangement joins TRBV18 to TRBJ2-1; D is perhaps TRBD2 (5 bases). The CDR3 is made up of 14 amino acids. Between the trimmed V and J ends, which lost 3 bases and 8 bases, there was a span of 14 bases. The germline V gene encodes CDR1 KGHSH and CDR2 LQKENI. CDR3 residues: CASSPFLAEDEQFF. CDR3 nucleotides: TGTGCCAGCTCACCCTTCCTAGCTGAGGATGAGCAGTTCTTC.